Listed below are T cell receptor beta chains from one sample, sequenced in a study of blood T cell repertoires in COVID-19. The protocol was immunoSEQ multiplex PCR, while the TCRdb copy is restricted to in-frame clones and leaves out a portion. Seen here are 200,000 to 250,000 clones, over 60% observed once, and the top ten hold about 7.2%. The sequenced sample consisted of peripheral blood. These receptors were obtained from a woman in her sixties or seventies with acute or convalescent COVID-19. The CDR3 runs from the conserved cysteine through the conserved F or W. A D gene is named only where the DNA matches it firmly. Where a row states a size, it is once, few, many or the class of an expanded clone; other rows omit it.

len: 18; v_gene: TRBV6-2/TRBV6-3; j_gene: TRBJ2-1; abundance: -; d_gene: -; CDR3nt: TGTGCCAGCAGTTACGCCACCGGGGTGATTGGCCCACACAATGAGCAGTTCTTC; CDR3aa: CASSYATGVIGPHNEQFF
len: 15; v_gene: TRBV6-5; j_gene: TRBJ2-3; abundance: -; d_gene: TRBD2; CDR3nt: TGTGCCAGCGGCGCCGGGACTAGCGTGGCAGATACGCAGTATTTT; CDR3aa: CASGAGTSVADTQYF
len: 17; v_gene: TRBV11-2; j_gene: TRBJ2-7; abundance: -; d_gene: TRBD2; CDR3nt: TGTGCCAGCAGCTCGGGACTAGCGGGGGTCTCTGTCTACGAGCAGTACTTC; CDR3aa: CASSSGLAGVSVYEQYF
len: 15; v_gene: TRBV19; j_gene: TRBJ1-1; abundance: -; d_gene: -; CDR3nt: TGTGCCAGTACCAATAGCGCGGGGTTGGACACTGAAGCTTTCTTT; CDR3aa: CASTNSAGLDTEAFF
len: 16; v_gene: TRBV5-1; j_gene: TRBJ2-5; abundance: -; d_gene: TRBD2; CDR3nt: TGCGCCAGCAGCGCTGGTGGCCCGGGACTAGGAGAGACCCAGTACTTC; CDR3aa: CASSAGGPGLGETQYF
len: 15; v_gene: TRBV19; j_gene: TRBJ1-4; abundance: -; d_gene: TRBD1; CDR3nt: TGTGCCAGTAGTATCGGACAGGGTGGTAATGAAAAACTGTTTTTT; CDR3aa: CASSIGQGGNEKLFF
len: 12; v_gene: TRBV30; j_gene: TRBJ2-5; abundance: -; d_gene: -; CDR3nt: TGTGCCTGGGACAGATGGCAAGAGACCCAGTACTTC; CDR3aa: CAWDRWQETQYF
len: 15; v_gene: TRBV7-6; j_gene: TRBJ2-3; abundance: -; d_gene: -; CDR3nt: TGTGCCAGCAGCCCCAGGGGGGCTTTCACAGATACGCAGTATTTT; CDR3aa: CASSPRGAFTDTQYF
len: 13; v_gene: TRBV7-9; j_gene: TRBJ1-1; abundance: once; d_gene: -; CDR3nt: TGTGCCAGCAGCTTAGTTCGGGTATATGAAGCTTTCTTT; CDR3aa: CASSLVRVYEAFF
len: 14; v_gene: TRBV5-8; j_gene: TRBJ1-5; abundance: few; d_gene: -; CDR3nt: TGTGCCAGCAGCTTCTCAGGGATAAATCAGCCCCAGCATTTT; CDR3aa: CASSFSGINQPQHF
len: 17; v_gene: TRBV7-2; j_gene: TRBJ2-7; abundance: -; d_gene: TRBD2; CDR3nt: TGTGCCAGCAGCGAAGGGACTAGCGGGTTCACTCCCTACGAGCAGTACTTC; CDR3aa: CASSEGTSGFTPYEQYF
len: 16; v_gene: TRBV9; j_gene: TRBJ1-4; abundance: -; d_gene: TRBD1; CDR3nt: TGTGCCAGCAGCGTAGTCGGGACAGGGATTAATGAAAAACTGTTTTTT; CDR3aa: CASSVVGTGINEKLFF
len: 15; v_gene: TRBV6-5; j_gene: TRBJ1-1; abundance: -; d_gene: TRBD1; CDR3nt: TGTGCCAGCTCAGCAGGGGGCTCGGGGAACACTGAAGCTTTCTTT; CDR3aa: CASSAGGSGNTEAFF
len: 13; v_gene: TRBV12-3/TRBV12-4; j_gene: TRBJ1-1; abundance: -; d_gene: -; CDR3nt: TGTGCCAGCAGTTTGGCGGGGAACACTGAAGCTTTCTTT; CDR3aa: CASSLAGNTEAFF
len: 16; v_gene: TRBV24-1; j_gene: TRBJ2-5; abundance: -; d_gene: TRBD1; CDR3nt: TGTGCCACCAGTGATTTCCCGGGGACAGTCCAAGAGACCCAGTACTTC; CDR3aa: CATSDFPGTVQETQYF
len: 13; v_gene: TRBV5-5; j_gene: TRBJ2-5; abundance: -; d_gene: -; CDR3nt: TGTGCCAGCAGCTTGGTGGGGCCGGAGACCCAGTACTTC; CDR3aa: CASSLVGPETQYF
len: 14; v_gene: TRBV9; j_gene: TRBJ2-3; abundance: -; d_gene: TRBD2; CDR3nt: TGTGCCAGCAGCGTAGGTAGCGGGGGGGATACGCAGTATTTT; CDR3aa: CASSVGSGGDTQYF
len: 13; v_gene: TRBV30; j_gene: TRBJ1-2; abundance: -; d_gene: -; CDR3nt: TGTGCCTGGAGCCTTGGACAGAACTATGGCTACACCTTC; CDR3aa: CAWSLGQNYGYTF
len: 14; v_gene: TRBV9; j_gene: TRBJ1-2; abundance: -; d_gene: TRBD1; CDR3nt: TGTGCCAGCAGCCCATCGACAGGGAACTATGGCTACACCTTC; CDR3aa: CASSPSTGNYGYTF
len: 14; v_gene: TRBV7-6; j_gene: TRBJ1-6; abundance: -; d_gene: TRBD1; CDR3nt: TGTGCCAGCAGCCGGGACAGCAATAATTCACCCCTCCACTTT; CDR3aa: CASSRDSNNSPLHF
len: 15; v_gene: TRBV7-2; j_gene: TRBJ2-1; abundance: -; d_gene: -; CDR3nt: TGTGCCAGCAGCTTCGTTCATGGGGGGGCGGGTGAGCAGTTCTTC; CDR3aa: CASSFVHGGAGEQFF
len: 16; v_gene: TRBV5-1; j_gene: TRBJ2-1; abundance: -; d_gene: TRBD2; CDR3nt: TGCGCCAGCAGCTTACCTAGCGGGGGTTCCTACAATGAGCAGTTCTTC; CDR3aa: CASSLPSGGSYNEQFF
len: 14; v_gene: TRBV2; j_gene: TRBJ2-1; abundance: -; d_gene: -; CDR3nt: TGTGCCAGCAGTGAGGAGGGCGCGGGGTTGGAGCAGTTCTTC; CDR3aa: CASSEEGAGLEQFF
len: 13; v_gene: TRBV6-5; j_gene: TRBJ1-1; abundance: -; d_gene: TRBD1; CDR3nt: TGTGCCAGCAGTTACAGTCGGCAGGGGGAGACTTTCTTT; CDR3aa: CASSYSRQGETFF
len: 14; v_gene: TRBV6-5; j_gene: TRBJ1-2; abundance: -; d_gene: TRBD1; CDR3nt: TGTGCCACCTCGGAGGCCAGACAGGGACGCGGCTACACCTTC; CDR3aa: CATSEARQGRGYTF
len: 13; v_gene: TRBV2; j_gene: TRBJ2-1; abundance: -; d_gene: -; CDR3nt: TGTGCCAGCACCCCTAGCACCTACAATGAGCAGTTCTTC; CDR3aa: CASTPSTYNEQFF
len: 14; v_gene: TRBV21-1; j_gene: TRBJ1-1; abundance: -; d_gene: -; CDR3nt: TGTGCCAGCAGCAATTGGACAGGGCTAACTGAAGCTTTCTTT; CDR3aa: CASSNWTGLTEAFF
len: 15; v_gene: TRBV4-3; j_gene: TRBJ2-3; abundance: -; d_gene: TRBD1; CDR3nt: TGCGCCAGCAGCCAAGAGGACAGGTACACAGATACGCAGTATTTT; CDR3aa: CASSQEDRYTDTQYF
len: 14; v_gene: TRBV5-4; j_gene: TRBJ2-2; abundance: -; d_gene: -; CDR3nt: TGTGCCACCTCGGGGGGCGGTATAACCGGGGAGCTGTTTTTT; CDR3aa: CATSGGGITGELFF
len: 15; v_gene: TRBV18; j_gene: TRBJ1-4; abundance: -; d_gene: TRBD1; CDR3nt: TGTGCCAGCTTCGCCGGGACAGGGGTTAATGAAAAACTGTTTTTT; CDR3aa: CASFAGTGVNEKLFF
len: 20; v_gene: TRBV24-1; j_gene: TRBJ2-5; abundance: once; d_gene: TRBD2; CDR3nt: TGTGCCACCAGTGATTTGCCAGGACTAGCGGGGGGATCCCTGCAAGAGACCCAGTACTTC; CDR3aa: CATSDLPGLAGGSLQETQYF
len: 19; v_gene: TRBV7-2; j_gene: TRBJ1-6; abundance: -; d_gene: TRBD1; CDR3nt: TGTGCCAGCAGCTTAGTCCCGTCAACAGGGGTCGGCTATAATTCACCCCTCCACTTT; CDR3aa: CASSLVPSTGVGYNSPLHF
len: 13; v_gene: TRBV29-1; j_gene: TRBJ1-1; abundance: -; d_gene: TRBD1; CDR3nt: TGCAGCGTGCAGGGACAGAAGAACACTGAAGCTTTCTTT; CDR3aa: CSVQGQKNTEAFF
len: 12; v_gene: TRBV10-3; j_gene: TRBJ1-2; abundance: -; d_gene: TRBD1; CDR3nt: TGTGCCATCAGTGATAGACAGGGTGGCTACACCTTC; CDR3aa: CAISDRQGGYTF
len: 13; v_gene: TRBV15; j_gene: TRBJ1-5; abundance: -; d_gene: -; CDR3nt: TGTGCCACCAGCAGAGACCTCCGGGAGCCCCAGCATTTT; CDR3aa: CATSRDLREPQHF
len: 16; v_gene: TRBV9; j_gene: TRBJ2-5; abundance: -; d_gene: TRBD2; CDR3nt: TGTGCCAGCAGCGTAGGTAATAGCGGGGGGGAAGAGACCCAGTACTTC; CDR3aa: CASSVGNSGGEETQYF
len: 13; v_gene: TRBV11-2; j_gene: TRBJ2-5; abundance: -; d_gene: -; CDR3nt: TGTGCCAGCAGCTTAAGAGGAAGGGAGACCCAGTACTTC; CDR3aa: CASSLRGRETQYF
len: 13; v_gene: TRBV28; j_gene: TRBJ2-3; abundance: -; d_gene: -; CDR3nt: TGTGCCGCAGCAGGGCAGAACACAGATACGCAGTATTTT; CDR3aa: CAAAGQNTDTQYF
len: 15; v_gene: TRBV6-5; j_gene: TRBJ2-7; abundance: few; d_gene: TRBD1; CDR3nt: TGTGCCAGCAGTCTAAAAAACAGGGGTTCCTACGAGCAGTACTTC; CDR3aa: CASSLKNRGSYEQYF
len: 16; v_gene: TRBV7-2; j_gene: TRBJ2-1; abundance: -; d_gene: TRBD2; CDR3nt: TGTGCCAGCAGCCCCCTAGCGGGGGCCCTATACAATGAGCAGTTCTTC; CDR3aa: CASSPLAGALYNEQFF
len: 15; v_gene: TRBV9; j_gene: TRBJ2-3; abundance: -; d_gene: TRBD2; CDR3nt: TGTGCCAGCAGCGTAGTTCCGGGGGGGCAAGATACGCAGTATTTT; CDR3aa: CASSVVPGGQDTQYF